This T cell receptor beta chain was observed in a study of blood T cell repertoires in COVID-19. About the study: The United States, Italy and Spain were the sources of the acute and convalescent COVID-19 samples. T cells, B-cell-depleted T cells, or PBMCs supplied cDNA or gDNA.

How the authors handled the data: Using reference gene primer amplification, nucleated cell counts were estimated. Method: immunoSEQ multiplex PCR; TCRdb's copy keeps in-frame clones and lacks some. V and J calls plus clone size are reproduced from that table; the DNA served to infer D and trimming. The sample includes about 520,000 clones, 70% to 90% of them seen just once. Germline V lookup: CDR1 SEHNR, CDR2 FQNEAQ (reference sequence). This CDR3 spans 14 amino acids. The junction had 6 bases not matched to a gene; V was cut back by 2 bases and J by 6 bases. This TCR derives from a human donor in a cohort sampled during active COVID-19. This rearrangement joins TRBV7-9 to TRBJ2-7, with TRBD2 identical over 8 bases. Specimen: peripheral blood. The CDR3 is CASSLTGGEAEQYF. DNA of the CDR3: TGTGCCAGCAGCTTAACGGGAGGGGAGGCCGAGCAGTACTTC. Full variable domain (remainder filled in from reference TRBV7-9 and TRBJ2-7): DTGVSQNPRHKITKRGQNVTFRCDPISEHNRLYWYRQTLGQGPEFLTYFQNEAQLEKSRLLSDRFSAERPKGSFSTLEIQRTEQGDSAMYLCASSLTGGEAEQYFGPGTRLTVT.